This T cell receptor beta chain was documented in a study of response to subunit inactivated influenza vaccine. In germline, CDR1 is SGHTS, CDR2 YDEGEE. The ends were cut back, 2 bases at V and 4 bases at J, with 15 bases in the middle. This CDR3 is 15 amino acids long. TCRdb processed the RT-PCR reads anew with MiXCR; each CDR3 protein has one entry. The sample holds just under 250,000 distinct CDR3 sequences; about 12% are singletons and the top ten take about 8%. The J gene is TRBJ1-2, the V gene TRBV5-8; the D gene is possibly TRBD1 (6 bases). This TCR came from a man aged 50 to 60 who received an inactivated influenza vaccine. Source: non-naive T cells sorted from PBMCs, taken about 14 days before vaccination. The CDR3 sequence is CASSLPLRTVYGYTF. The CDR3 nucleotides read TGTGCCAGCAGCTTACCTCTAAGGACAGTCTATGGCTACACCTTC.